This T cell receptor (beta chain) was sequenced in a study of technical replicates of blood from a handful of donors. The assay was immunoSEQ multiplex PCR, and TCRdb's table has in-frame clones only and misses some. The sample holds tens of thousands of clones, roughly 92% seen once. The sequence came from a human donor in good health. Input material: T cells isolated from PBMCs.

The CDR3 spells CASSFAGGGSNEQFF. The CDR3 bases are TGTGCCAGCAGTTTTGCGGGGGGCGGTAGTAATGAGCAGTTCTTC. J is TRBJ2-1 and V is TRBV28, with 8 bases fitting TRBD2. Germline-derived CDR1 and CDR2 are MDHEN and SYDVKM. V was clipped by 3 bases and J by 7 bases; unmatched bases: 8. This CDR3 comprises 15 residues.